The 4 T cell receptor beta chains reported below all come from one sample, sequenced in a study of blood T cell repertoires in COVID-19. Measured with immunoSEQ multiplex PCR; TCRdb has only the in-frame clones, and not every one. Among just under 100,000 clones listed, around 84% were seen once. Sequenced input: peripheral blood. The receptors shown here come from a woman aged 55-70 years in a cohort sampled during active or convalescent COVID-19.

The chain carries TRBV3-1 (or the pseudogene TRBV3-2) and TRBJ2-1, with a weak D call TRBD2 (5 bases). The V gene lost 3 bases and the J gene lost 0 bases, with 6 bases spanning the gap. Looked up from germline, CDR1 is LGHDT and CDR2 is YNNKEL (reference sequence). The CDR3 runs 14 residues. CDR3 amino acids: CASSQGSSYNEQFF. The CDR3 DNA follows: TGTGCCAGCAGCCAGGGGAGCTCCTACAATGAGCAGTTCTTC.

Here the CDR3 reads CASSYSGTTGFYEQYF. Written as DNA, the CDR3 is TGTGCCAGCAGTTACTCGGGAACGACAGGGTTCTACGAGCAGTACTTC. The J gene is TRBJ2-7, the V gene TRBV6-5, with 7 bases fitting TRBD1. V dropped 0 bases and J dropped 3; count of bases not matched to a gene: 8. Germline CDR1 is MNHEY and CDR2 is SVGAGI. The CDR3 spans 16 residues.

This clone was detected only once. The chain couples TRBV18 to TRBJ2-4; perhaps TRBD2 as D (6 bases). The germline CDR1 and CDR2 sequences are KGHSH and LQKENI. V lost 9 bases and J lost 3, with 15 bases in between. The CDR3 covers 14 residues. The CDR3 region is CASAQGGGKNIQYF. The CDR3 region has the DNA TGTGCCAGTGCCCAGGGAGGTGGCAAAAACATTCAGTACTTC.

The table lists this clone with a few counts. The V and J genes are TRBV2 and TRBJ1-2, with TRBD1 identical over 7 bases. J lost 3 bases, V lost 6 bases, and 1 base had no gene match. The germline CDR1 and CDR2 sequences are SNHLY and FYNNEI. The CDR3 has 12 amino acids. DNA for the CDR3: TGTGCCAGCAGCGACAGGGACTATGGCTACACCTTC. Its protein is CASSDRDYGYTF.